Given below is one TCR beta chain in context. This sample was included in a study of blood T cell repertoires in COVID-19. In the study overall: Whether acute or convalescent, the COVID-19 samples came from the United States, Italy and Spain. The cDNA or gDNA used as material had been derived from T cells, B-cell-depleted T cells, or PBMCs.

In the authors' methods: Amplification of reference gene primers was used by the study to estimate nucleated cell counts. Assay: immunoSEQ multiplex PCR; the TCRdb copy retains only in-frame clones and omits some. Clone size and the V and J calls come from that table; the DNA yielded D and trimming. Of roughly 100,000 clones listed, approximately 84% are singletons. The CDR3 is 15 residues long. Germline lookup yields CDR1 LGHDT and CDR2 YNNKEL (reference sequence). Trimming cost V 5 bases and J 7 bases; bases outside gene matches: 9. The sequence was obtained from a human donor in a cohort sampled during active COVID-19. The chain couples TRBV3-1 (or the pseudogene TRBV3-2) to TRBJ2-4, with 9 nucleotides matching TRBD1. Input material: peripheral blood. CDR3 amino acids: CASSETRTGANIQYF. In DNA, the CDR3 is TGTGCCAGCAGCGAAACCCGGACAGGGGCTAACATTCAGTACTTC.